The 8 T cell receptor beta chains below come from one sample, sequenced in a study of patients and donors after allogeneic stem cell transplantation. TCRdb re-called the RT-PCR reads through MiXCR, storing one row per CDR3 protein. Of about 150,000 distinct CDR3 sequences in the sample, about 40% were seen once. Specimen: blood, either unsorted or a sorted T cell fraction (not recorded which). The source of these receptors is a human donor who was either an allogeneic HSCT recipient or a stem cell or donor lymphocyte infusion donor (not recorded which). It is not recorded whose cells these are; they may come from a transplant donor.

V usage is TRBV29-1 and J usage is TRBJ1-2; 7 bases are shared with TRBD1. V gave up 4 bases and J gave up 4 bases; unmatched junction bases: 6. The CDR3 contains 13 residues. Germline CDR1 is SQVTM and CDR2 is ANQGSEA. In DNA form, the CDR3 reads TGCAGCGTTGCTAGAGGGGGCATCTATGGCTACACCTTC. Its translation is CSVARGGIYGYTF.

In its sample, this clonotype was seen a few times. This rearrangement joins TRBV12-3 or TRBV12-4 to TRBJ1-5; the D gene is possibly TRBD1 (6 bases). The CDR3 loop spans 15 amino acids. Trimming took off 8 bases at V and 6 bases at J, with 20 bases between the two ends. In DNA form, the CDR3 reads TGTGCCAGCCAACTGGACACCGGAGGGGGTCAGCCCCAGCATTTT. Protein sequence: CASQLDTGGGQPQHF.

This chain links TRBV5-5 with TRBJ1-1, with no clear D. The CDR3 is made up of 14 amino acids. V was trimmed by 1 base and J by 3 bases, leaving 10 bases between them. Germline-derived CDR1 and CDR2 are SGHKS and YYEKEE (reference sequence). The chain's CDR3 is CASSLKGGHTEAFF. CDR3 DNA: TGTGCCAGCAGCTTGAAAGGCGGGCACACTGAAGCTTTCTTT.

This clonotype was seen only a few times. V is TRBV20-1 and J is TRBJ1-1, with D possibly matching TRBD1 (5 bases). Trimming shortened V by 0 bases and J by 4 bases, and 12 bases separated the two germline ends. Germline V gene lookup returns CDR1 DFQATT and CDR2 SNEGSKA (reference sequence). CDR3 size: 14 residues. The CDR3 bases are TGCAGTGCTAGAGAGGGGCAGGGATTCACTGAAGCTTTCTTT. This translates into CSAREGQGFTEAFF.

The CDR3 protein is CASSPTLAGTDTQYF. The CDR3 coding sequence is TGTGCCAGCAGCCCCACACTAGCGGGCACAGATACGCAGTATTTT. V is TRBV3-1 and J is TRBJ2-3; 8 bases map to TRBD2. CDR3 length equals 15 residues. Germline CDR1 LGHDT, CDR2 YNNKEL (reference sequence). Unmatched junction bases numbered 4, after V lost 4 bases and J lost 1 base.

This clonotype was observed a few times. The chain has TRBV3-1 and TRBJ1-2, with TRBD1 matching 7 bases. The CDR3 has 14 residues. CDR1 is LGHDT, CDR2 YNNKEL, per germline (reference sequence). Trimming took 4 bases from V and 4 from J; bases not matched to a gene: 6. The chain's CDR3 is CASSLKGQSYGYTF. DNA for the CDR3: TGTGCCAGCAGCCTAAAGGGACAGAGCTATGGCTACACCTTC.

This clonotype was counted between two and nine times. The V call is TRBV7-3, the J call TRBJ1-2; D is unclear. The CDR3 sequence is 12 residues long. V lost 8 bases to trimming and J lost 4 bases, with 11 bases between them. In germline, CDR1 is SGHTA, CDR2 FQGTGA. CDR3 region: CASGDGSYGYTF. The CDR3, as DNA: TGTGCCAGCGGAGACGGATCCTATGGCTACACCTTC.

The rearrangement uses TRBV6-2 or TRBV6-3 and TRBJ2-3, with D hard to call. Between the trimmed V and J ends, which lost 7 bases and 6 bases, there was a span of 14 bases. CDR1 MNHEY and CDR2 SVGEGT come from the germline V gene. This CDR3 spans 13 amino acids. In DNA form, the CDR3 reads TGTGCCAGCAACTCGGGTCAAACGGATACGCAGTATTTT. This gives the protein CASNSGQTDTQYF.